This TCR gamma chain was recorded in a study of gamma-delta chains in newborns, infants, children. Turning to the study itself: Polyclonal expansion of innate γδ T cells after birth follows microbial exposure.

Germline lookup yields CDR1 GITISATS and CDR2 ISYDGTV (reference sequence). This CDR3 region has 11 residues. TCRdb re-called clones from the reads via CATT. The sample has about 600 gamma-chain clones; roughly 45% are singletons. This clone was detected only a few times. Just one base apart from a much larger clone, this may be a read error. The sequence came from a child who was a newborn, infant or young child, either healthy, febrile or measles-vaccinated (not recorded which). The sequencing input was blood. The chain couples TRGV9 to TRGJ1 or TRGJ2. CDR3: CALCEVNKKLF. DNA for the CDR3: TGTGCCTTGTGTGAGGTGAATAAGAAACTCTTT.